This TCR beta chain was profiled in a study of T cell responses to AZD1222 COVID-19 vaccine. Findings and limits, study-wide: Regions left unmutated in variants are reportedly the target of nearly half of spike-specific TCRs.

Only in-frame clones appear in the TCRdb table, and some are missing; sequencing was by immunoSEQ multiplex PCR. Among 95,000 to 110,000 clones listed, around 90% were seen once. Notes on this clone: Its target is unknown.

The CDR3 spans 17 residues. The germline CDR1 and CDR2 sequences are KGHDR and SFDVKD. The ends were cut back, 7 bases at V and 2 bases at J, with 23 bases in the middle. The source is an adult in good health. The chain joins TRBV24-1 to TRBJ2-7, with D tentatively TRBD2 (6 bases). Source: peripheral blood, taken on day 0 of AZD1222 vaccination. The DNA of the CDR3 is TGTGCCACCAGCGCTGACCCCCCGGAGGGTACTACCTACGAGCAGTACTTC. Its protein is CATSADPPEGTTYEQYF.